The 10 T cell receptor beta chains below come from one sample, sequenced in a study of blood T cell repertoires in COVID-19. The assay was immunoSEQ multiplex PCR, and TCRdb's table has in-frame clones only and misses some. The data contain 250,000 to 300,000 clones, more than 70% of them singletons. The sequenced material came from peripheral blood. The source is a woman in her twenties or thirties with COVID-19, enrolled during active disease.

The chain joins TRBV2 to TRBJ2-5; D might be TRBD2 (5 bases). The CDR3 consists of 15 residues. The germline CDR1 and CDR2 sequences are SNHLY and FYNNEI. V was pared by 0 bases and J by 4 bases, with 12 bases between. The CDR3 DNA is TGTGCCAGCAGTGAAGCGCCCGGAGGTGGAGAGACCCAGTACTTC. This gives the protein CASSEAPGGGETQYF.

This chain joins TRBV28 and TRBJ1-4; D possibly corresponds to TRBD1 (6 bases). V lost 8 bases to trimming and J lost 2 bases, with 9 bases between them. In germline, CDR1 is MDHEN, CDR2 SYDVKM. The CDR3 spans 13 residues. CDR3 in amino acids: CASGGGTNEKLFF. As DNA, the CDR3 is TGTGCCAGCGGGGGGGGCACTAATGAAAAACTGTTTTTT.

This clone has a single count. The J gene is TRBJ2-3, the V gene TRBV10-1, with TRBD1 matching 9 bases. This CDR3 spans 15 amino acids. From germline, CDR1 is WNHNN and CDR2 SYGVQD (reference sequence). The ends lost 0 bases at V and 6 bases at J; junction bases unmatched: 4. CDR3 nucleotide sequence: TGCGCCAGCAGTGAGTCGCGGACAGGGGAGGATACGCAGTATTTT. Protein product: CASSESRTGEDTQYF.

CDR3 nucleotides: TGTGCCACTTCACAGGGGACGGGACAGCCCCAGCATTTT. Amino acid sequence: CATSQGTGQPQHF. This chain links TRBV6-4 with TRBJ1-5; 7 nucleotides agree with TRBD1. Germline V gives CDR1 MRHNA, CDR2 SNTAGT. The CDR3 is 13 residues long. V was clipped by 10 bases and J by 7 bases; unmatched bases: 10.

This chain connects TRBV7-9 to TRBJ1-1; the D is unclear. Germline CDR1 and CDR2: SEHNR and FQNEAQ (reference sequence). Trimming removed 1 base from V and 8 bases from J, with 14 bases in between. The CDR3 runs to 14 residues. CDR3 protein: CASSLGSRLPEAFF. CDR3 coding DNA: TGTGCCAGCAGCTTAGGAAGCAGGCTCCCGGAAGCTTTCTTT. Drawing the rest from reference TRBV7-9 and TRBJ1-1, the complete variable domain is DTGVSQNPRHKITKRGQNVTFRCDPISEHNRLYWYRQTLGQGPEFLTYFQNEAQLEKSRLLSDRFSAERPKGSFSTLEIQRTEQGDSAMYLCASSLGSRLPEAFFGQGTRLTVV.

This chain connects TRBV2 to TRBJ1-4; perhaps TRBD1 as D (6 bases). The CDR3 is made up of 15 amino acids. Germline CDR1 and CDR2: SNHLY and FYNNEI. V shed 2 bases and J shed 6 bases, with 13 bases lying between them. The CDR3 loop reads CASSESGGAYEKLFF. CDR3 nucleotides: TGTGCCAGCAGTGAAAGTGGGGGCGCATATGAAAAACTGTTTTTT.

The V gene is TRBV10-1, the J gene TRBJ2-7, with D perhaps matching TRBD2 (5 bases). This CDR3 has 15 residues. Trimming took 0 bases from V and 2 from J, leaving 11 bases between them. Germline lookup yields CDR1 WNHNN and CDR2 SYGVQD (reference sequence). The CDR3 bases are TGCGCCAGCAGTGAGTCAGGAGGAATTCCCTACGAGCAGTACTTC. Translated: CASSESGGIPYEQYF.

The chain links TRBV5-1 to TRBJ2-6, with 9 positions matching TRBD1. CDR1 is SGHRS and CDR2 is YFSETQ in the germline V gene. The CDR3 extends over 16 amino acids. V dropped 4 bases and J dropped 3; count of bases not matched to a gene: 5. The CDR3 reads CASSTTGGVGANVLTF. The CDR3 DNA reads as TGCGCCAGCAGCACCACAGGGGGCGTTGGGGCCAACGTCCTGACTTTC.

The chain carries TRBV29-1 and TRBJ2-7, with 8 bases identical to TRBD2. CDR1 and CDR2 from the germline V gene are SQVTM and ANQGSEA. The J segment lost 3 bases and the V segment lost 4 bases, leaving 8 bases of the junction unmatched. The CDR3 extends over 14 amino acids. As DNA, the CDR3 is TGCAGCGTTGGGACCCGGGGGGGCCACTACGAGCAGTACTTC. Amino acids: CSVGTRGGHYEQYF.

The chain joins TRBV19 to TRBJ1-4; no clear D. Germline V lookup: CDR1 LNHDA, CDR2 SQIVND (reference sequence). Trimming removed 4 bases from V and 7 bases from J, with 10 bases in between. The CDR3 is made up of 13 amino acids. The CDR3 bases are TGTGCCAGTAGTAGGTCCAGGCGTGAAAAACTGTTTTTT. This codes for CASSRSRREKLFF.